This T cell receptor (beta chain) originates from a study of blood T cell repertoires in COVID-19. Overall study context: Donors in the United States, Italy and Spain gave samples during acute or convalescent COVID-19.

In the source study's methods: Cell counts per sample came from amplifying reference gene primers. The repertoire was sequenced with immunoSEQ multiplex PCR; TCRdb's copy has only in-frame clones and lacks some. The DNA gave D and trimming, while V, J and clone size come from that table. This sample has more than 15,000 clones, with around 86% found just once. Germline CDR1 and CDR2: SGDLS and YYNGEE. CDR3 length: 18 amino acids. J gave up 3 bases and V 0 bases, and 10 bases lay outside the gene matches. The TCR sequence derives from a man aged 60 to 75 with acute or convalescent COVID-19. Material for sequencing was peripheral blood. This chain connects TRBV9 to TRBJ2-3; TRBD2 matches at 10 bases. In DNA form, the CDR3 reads TGTGCCAGCAGCGTAGGTCTAGCGGGAGTGGGGGAAACAGATACGCAGTATTTT. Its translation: CASSVGLAGVGETDTQYF.